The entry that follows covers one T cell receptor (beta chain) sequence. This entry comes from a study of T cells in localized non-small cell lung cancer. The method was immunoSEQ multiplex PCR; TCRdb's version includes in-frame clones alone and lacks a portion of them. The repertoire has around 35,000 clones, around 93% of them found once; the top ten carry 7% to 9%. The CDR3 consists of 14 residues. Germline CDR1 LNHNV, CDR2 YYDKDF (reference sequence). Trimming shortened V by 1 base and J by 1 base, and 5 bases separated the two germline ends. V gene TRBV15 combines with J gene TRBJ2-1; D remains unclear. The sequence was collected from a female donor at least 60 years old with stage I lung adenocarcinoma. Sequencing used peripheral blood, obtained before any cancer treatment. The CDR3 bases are TGTGCCACCAGCAGAGGGCAGTCCTACAATGAGCAGTTCTTC. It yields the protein CATSRGQSYNEQFF.